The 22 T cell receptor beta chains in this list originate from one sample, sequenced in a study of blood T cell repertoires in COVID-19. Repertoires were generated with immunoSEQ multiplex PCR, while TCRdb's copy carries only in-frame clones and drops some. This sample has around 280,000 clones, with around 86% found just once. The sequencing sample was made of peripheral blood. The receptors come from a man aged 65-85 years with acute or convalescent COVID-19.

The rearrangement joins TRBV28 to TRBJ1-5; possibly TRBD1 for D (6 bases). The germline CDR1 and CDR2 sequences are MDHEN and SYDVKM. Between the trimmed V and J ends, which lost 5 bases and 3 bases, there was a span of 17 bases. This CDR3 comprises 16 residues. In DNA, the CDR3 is TGTGCCAGCAGTCCCCAAGGGGGAATAGACAATCAGCCCCAGCATTTT. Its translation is CASSPQGGIDNQPQHF.

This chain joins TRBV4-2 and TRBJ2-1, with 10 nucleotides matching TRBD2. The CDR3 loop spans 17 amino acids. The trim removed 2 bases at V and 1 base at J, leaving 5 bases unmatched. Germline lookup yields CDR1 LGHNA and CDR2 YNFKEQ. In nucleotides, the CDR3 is TGTGCCAGCAGCCAATCCTCGACTAGCGGGTCCTACAATGAGCAGTTCTTC. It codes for CASSQSSTSGSYNEQFF.

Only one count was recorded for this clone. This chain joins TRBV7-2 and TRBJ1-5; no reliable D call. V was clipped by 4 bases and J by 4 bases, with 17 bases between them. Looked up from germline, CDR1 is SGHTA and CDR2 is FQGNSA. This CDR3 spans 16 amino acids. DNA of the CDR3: TGTGCCAGCAGCTCGGTCCTGGGCGTACGGAATCAGCCCCAGCATTTT. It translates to CASSSVLGVRNQPQHF.

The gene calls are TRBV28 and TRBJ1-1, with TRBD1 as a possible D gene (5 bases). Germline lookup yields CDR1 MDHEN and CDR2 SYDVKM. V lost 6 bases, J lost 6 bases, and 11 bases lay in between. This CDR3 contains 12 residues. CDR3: CASRTQVSEAFF. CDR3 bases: TGTGCCAGCAGGACACAGGTATCTGAAGCTTTCTTT.

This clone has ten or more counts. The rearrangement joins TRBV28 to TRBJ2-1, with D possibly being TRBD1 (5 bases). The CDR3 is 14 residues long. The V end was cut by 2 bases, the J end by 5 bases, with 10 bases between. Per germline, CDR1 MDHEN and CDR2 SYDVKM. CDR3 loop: CASSLNRPNNEQFF. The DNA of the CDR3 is TGTGCCAGCAGTTTAAACAGGCCTAACAATGAGCAGTTCTTC.

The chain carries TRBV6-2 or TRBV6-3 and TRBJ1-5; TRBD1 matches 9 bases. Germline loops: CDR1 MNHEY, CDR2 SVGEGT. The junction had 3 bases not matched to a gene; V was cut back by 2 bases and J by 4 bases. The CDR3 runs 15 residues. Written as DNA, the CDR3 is TGTGCCAGCAGTTACGCGGACAGGGGTAATCAGCCCCAGCATTTT. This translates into CASSYADRGNQPQHF.

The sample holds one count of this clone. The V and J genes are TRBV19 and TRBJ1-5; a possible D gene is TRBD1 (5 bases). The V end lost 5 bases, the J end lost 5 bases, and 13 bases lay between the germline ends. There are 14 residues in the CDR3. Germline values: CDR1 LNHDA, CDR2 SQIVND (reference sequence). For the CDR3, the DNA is TGTGCCAGTAGTGATACAGGTTTTGATCAGCCCCAGCATTTT. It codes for CASSDTGFDQPQHF.

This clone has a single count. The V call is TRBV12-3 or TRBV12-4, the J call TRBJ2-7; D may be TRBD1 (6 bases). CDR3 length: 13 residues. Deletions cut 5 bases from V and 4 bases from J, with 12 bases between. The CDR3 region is CASSRGQEYEQYF. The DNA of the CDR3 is TGTGCCAGCAGTCGGGGACAAGAATACGAGCAGTACTTC.

The CDR3 loop reads CASSWSTSGQETQYF. Written as DNA, the CDR3 is TGTGCCAGCAGTTGGTCGACTAGCGGGCAAGAGACCCAGTACTTC. The V and J genes are TRBV6-2 or TRBV6-3 and TRBJ2-5; 10 bases line up with TRBD2. Per the germline V gene, CDR1 is MNHEY and CDR2 is SVGEGT. CDR3 size: 15 residues. V dropped 4 bases and J dropped 2; count of bases not matched to a gene: 4.

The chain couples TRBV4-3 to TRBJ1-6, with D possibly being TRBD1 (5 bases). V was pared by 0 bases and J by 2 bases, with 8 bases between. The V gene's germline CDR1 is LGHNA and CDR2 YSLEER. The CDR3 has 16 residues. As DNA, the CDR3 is TGCGCCAGCAGCCAAGACAGGGTGACCTATAATTCACCCCTCCACTTT. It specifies CASSQDRVTYNSPLHF.

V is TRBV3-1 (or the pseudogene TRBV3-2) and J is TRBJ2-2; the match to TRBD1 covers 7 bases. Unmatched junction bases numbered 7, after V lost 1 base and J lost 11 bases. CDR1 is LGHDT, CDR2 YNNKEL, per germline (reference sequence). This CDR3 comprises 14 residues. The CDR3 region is CASSQGQGLGELFF. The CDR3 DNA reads TGTGCCAGCAGCCAAGGACAGGGTTTGGGAGAGCTGTTTTTT.

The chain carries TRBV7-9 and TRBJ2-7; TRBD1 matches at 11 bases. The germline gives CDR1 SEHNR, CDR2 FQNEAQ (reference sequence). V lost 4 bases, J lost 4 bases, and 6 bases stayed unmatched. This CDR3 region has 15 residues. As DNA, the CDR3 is TGTGCCAGCAGCTCAAGGGGGACAGGGGGGTACGAGCAGTACTTC. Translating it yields CASSSRGTGGYEQYF.

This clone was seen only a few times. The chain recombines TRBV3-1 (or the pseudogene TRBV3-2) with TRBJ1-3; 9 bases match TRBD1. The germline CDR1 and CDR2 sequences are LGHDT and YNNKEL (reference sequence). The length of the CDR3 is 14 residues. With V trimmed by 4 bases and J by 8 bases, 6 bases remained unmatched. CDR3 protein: CASSPGTGSDTIYF. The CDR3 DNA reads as TGTGCCAGCAGCCCCGGGACAGGGAGTGACACCATATATTTT.

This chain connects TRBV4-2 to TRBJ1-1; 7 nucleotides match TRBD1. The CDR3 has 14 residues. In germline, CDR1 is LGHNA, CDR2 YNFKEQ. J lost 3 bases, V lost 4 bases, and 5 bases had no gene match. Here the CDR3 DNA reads TGTGCCAGCAGCCTGGGCAGGGGGGACACTGAAGCTTTCTTT. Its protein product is CASSLGRGDTEAFF.

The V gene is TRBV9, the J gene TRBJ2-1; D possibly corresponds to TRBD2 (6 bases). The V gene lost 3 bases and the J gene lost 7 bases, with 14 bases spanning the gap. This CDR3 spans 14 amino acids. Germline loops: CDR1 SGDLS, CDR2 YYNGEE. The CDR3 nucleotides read TGTGCCAGCAGCGCCGGGGCGGGGTGGAATGAGCAGTTCTTC. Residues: CASSAGAGWNEQFF.

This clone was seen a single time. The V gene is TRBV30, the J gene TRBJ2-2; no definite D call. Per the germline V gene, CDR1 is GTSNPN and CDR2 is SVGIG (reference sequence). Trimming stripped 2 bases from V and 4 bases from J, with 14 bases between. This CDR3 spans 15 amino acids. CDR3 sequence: CAWSTTRGFTGELFF. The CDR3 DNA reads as TGTGCCTGGAGTACTACCCGCGGATTCACCGGGGAGCTGTTTTTT.

The CDR3 bases are TGTGCCAGCAGCTCCTTGGGGACAGGGTGGCCTAATGAAAAACTGTTTTTT. Protein: CASSSLGTGWPNEKLFF. The rearrangement joins TRBV5-5 to TRBJ1-4; 9 nucleotides agree with TRBD1. Germline CDR1 and CDR2: SGHKS and YYEKEE (reference sequence). There are 17 residues in the CDR3. V lost 3 bases and J lost 3; bases outside the gene matches: 9.

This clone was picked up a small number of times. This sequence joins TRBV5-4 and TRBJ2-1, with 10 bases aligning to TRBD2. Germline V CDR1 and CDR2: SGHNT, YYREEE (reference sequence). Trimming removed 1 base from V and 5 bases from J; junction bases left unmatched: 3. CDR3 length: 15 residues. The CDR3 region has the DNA TGTGCCAGCAGCTTGAGGACTAGCGGAAACAATGAGCAGTTCTTC. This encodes CASSLRTSGNNEQFF.

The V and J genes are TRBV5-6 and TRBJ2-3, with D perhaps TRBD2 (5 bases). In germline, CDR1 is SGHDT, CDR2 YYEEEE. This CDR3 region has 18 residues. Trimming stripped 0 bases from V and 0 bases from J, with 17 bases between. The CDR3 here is CASSLVRRGQPSTDTQYF. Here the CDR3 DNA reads TGTGCCAGCAGCTTGGTACGTAGAGGGCAACCTAGCACAGATACGCAGTATTTT.

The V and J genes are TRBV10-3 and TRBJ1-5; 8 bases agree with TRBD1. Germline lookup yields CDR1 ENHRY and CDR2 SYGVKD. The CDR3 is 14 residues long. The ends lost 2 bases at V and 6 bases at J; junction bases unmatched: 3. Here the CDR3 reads CAISEQGAGQPQHF. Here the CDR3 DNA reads TGTGCCATCAGTGAGCAGGGGGCTGGTCAGCCCCAGCATTTT.

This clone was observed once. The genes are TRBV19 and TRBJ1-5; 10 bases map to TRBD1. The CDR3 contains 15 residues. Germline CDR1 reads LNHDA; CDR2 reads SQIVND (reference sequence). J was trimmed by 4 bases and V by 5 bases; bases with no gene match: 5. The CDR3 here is CASSRGQGRNQPQHF. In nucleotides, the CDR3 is TGTGCCAGTAGTCGGGGACAGGGGCGGAATCAGCCCCAGCATTTT.

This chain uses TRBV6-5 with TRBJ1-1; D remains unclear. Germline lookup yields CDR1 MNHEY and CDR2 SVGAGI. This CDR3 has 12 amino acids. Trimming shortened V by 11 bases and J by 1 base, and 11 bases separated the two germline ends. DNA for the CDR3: TGTGCCGTGCGGGATCGGAACACTGAAGCTTTCTTT. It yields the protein CAVRDRNTEAFF.